Listed here are 9 T cell receptor beta chains from one sample, sequenced in a study of blood T cells in healthy people across ages. The second PCR ran roughly 6 to 11 cycles with a sample-barcoded 5' primer and J-beta primers. TCRdb independently ran MiXCR on the 5' RACE reads; one entry per CDR3 protein. The sample records 1.5 million to 2 million distinct CDR3 sequences, about 28% being singletons. The specimen sequenced was blood. All receptors come from a woman in her 30s in good health.

This clonotype showed up just a few times. The chain employs TRBV2 and TRBJ2-7; the D gene is possibly TRBD1 (6 bases). The CDR3 is 12 residues long. Germline loops: CDR1 SNHLY, CDR2 FYNNEI. V was trimmed by 5 bases and J by 8 bases, leaving 13 bases between them. The CDR3 reads CASSFLRDKQYF. The CDR3 DNA reads as TGTGCCAGCAGTTTCCTACGGGACAAGCAGTACTTC.

The gene calls are TRBV29-1 and TRBJ1-4, with a possible D match to TRBD1 (6 bases). This CDR3 contains 14 residues. Trimming pared 7 bases from V and 5 bases from J, leaving 17 bases between. CDR1 and CDR2 from the germline V gene are SQVTM and ANQGSEA. The CDR3 reads CSGASGTRNEKLFF. As DNA, the CDR3 is TGCAGCGGCGCCTCCGGGACAAGGAATGAAAAACTGTTTTTT.

This clonotype was seen a handful of times. The rearrangement uses TRBV20-1 and TRBJ2-5, with 8 bases matching TRBD1. CDR3 length equals 14 residues. V lost 0 bases to trimming and J lost 5 bases; unmatched junction nucleotides: 5. Germline assignment: CDR1 DFQATT and CDR2 SNEGSKA (reference sequence). The CDR3 loop reads CSARDRGRRETQYF. Written as DNA, the CDR3 is TGCAGTGCTAGAGACAGGGGGCGAAGGGAGACCCAGTACTTC.

Concerning this clonotype itself: It may be a read error: a sequence one base away is much more abundant. The chain uses TRBV7-2 and TRBJ2-1; 9 bases align to TRBD2. CDR3 length: 17 amino acids. The germline gives CDR1 SGHTA, CDR2 FQGNSA. The ends lost 1 base at V and 9 bases at J; junction bases unmatched: 13. The CDR3 DNA reads TGTGCCAGCAGCTTAGGCATTAGCGGGAGTGTGTTGACTGAGCAGTTCTTC. Amino acids: CASSLGISGSVLTEQFF. Combining the CDR3 with reference TRBV7-2 and TRBJ2-1 gives the whole variable domain GAGVSQSPSNKVTEKGKDVELRCDPISGHTALYWYRQSLGQGLEFLIYFQGNSAPDKSGLPSDRFSAERTGGSVSTLTIQRTQQEDSAVYLCASSLGISGSVLTEQFFGPGTRLTVL.

This clonotype was picked up many times. The chain links TRBV9 to TRBJ2-1; the D is unclear. V lost 0 bases to trimming and J lost 2 bases, with 9 bases between them. CDR3 length: 15 residues. The germline gives CDR1 SGDLS, CDR2 YYNGEE. As DNA, the CDR3 is TGTGCCAGCAGCGTAGCGGCCTCTACCTACAATGAGCAGTTCTTC. It is translated as CASSVAASTYNEQFF.

This clonotype has more than one count but fewer than ten. This sequence joins TRBV27 and TRBJ2-1, with 9 bases matching TRBD2. Germline V lookup: CDR1 MNHEY, CDR2 SMNVEV (reference sequence). The V and J ends lost 8 bases and 6 bases, in that order; junction bases with no gene match: 5. The CDR3 contains 13 residues. The CDR3 DNA is TGTGCCAGCGCGAGAGCGGGAGGCAATGAGCAGTTCTTC. This sequence encodes CASARAGGNEQFF.

This chain uses TRBV20-1 with TRBJ2-3; D perhaps matches TRBD2 (7 bases). This CDR3 has 12 amino acids. Germline V CDR1 and CDR2: DFQATT, SNEGSKA (reference sequence). The V end lost 5 bases, the J end lost 4 bases, and 10 bases lay between the germline ends. This CDR3 is CSALGGADTQYF. As DNA, the CDR3 is TGCAGTGCTCTAGGGGGGGCAGATACGCAGTATTTT.

The chain carries TRBV7-3 and TRBJ2-1, with D tentatively TRBD2 (7 bases). V lost 5 bases, J lost 7 bases, and 24 bases lay in between. The CDR3 loop spans 17 amino acids. The germline V gene has CDR1 SGHTA and CDR2 FQGTGA. The CDR3 DNA is TGTGCCAGCAGCCCAACGGGTGGGGGGGCTATTTGGAATGAGCAGTTCTTC. Encoded protein: CASSPTGGGAIWNEQFF.

This clonotype occurred a few times. CDR3 nucleotide sequence: TGCAGTGCTAGGGAAGGAAGGTTCAGCGGGTACTACGAGCAGTACTTC. Protein: CSAREGRFSGYYEQYF. The chain uses TRBV20-1 and TRBJ2-7, with TRBD2 as a possible D gene (6 bases). This CDR3 has 16 residues. Per the germline V gene, CDR1 is DFQATT and CDR2 is SNEGSKA (reference sequence). Trimming cost V 3 bases and J 3 bases, with 21 bases left between them.